This paragraph reports one T cell receptor beta chain. The antigen it recognizes is unknown. The sample holds no much larger clone one base away, and base qualities are not on file. This record comes from a study of blood T cell repertoires in COVID-19 (dated by TCRdb to 2018 to 2020). Context from the whole study: Samples covering the acute and convalescent phases of COVID-19 were provided by collaborators in the United States, Italy and Spain. Where available, HLA class I and class II types were obtained from metadata supplied by the sample provider rather than from assay-based typing. The repertoires were made available in a free public database intended to serve as a resource for research on the immune response to SARS-CoV-2. The prospective study material was composed of cDNA or gDNA derived from T cells, B-cell-depleted T cells, or PBMCs. Subjects who had been exposed to COVID-19, were actively infected with it, or had recovered from it provided the deeply sampled blood TCRbeta repertoires that made up the dataset. The samples were drawn from the first 160 participants of the ongoing ImmuneRACE study and from 1,254 subjects provided by 6 global collaborators. The sample metadata nearly always contained a de-identified subject ID, COVID-19 status, age in years and sex. What the work shows at the level of the full study, not this receptor alone: Clinical and demographic metadata were provided uncurated, with the amount varying by source and participant.

TCRbeta CDR3 regions were amplified from genomic DNA by means of the immunoSEQ Assay, a bias-controlled multiplex PCR. The source study handled its data this way. The number of nucleated cells in each sample was estimated from the amplification of reference gene primers within the assay. Sequence reads were collapsed and filtered to measure the absolute abundance of every unique TCRbeta CDR3 rearrangement. For each sample, productive Simpson clonality was calculated by taking the square root of Simpson's diversity index across productive rearrangements. TCRdb holds this immuneACCESS table with in-frame rearrangements only. Some clones are missing; in checked studies, unresolved V genes explain under half, and the rest has no known cause. V and J calls and clone size are those listed in that table; D and trimming were worked out from the DNA. Present in this sample are 12,000 to 15,000 clones, more than 75% of which were seen just once. Around 33% of the sample is in the top ten clones.

The collaborating institutions used their own protocols to collect whole blood in K2EDTA tubes. For TCRbeta analysis, collaborators shipped samples in one of three forms: frozen whole blood, isolated PBMCs, or DNA extracted from either of those sample types. Its CDR3 holds 15 amino acids, cysteine through phenylalanine. Solely the CDR3 DNA is kept, with 45 bases framed from the first base. Unmatched junction bases come to 1, with V trimmed by 3 bases and J by 1 base. CDR1 and CDR2 are drawn from the germline V gene: SGDLS, YYNGEE. The sequence derives from a human donor in a cohort sampled during active COVID-19. The chain employs TRBV9 and TRBJ2-6; TRBD1 agrees with 7 junctional bases. Material for sequencing was peripheral blood. For the CDR3, the sequence is CASSEGASGANVLTF. In nucleotides, the sequence is TGTGCCAGCAGCGAGGGGGCTTCTGGGGCCAACGTCCTGACTTTC.